The present TCR beta chain was sequenced within a study of blood T cell repertoires in COVID-19. Study context: Spain, Italy and the United States supplied samples that represented acute and convalescent COVID-19. T cells, B-cell-depleted T cells, or PBMCs supplied cDNA or gDNA.

The V gene lost 9 bases and the J gene lost 5 bases, with 18 bases spanning the gap. The germline V gene has CDR1 KGHDR and CDR2 SFDVKD. The CDR3 has 14 amino acids. Per the original data handling: Estimated nucleated cell counts came from reference gene primer amplification. Libraries were prepared by immunoSEQ multiplex PCR; TCRdb keeps only in-frame clonotypes and omits some of them. V, J and clone size reflect that table, while D and trimming were determined from the DNA. The data hold 650,000 to 800,000 clones, with about 87% observed a single time. The sequence came from a woman under 30 with acute or convalescent COVID-19. The V gene is TRBV24-1, the J gene TRBJ2-5; TRBD2 is a possible D gene (6 bases). Sequencing input: peripheral blood. In nucleotides, the CDR3 is TGTGCCACCTCGGGAGAGGGGACGGGTGAGACCCAGTACTTC. It yields the protein CATSGEGTGETQYF.